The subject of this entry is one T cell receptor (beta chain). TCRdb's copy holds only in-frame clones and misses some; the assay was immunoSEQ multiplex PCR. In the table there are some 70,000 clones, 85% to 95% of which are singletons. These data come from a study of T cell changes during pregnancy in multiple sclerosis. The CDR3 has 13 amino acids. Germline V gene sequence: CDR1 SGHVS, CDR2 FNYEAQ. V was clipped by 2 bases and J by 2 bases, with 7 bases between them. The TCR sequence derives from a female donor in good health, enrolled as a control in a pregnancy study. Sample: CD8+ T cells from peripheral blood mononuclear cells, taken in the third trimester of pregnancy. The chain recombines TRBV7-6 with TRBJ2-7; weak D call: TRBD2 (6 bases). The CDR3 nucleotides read TGTGCCAGCAGCTTATGGGGGGCCTACGAGCAGTACTTC. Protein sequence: CASSLWGAYEQYF.